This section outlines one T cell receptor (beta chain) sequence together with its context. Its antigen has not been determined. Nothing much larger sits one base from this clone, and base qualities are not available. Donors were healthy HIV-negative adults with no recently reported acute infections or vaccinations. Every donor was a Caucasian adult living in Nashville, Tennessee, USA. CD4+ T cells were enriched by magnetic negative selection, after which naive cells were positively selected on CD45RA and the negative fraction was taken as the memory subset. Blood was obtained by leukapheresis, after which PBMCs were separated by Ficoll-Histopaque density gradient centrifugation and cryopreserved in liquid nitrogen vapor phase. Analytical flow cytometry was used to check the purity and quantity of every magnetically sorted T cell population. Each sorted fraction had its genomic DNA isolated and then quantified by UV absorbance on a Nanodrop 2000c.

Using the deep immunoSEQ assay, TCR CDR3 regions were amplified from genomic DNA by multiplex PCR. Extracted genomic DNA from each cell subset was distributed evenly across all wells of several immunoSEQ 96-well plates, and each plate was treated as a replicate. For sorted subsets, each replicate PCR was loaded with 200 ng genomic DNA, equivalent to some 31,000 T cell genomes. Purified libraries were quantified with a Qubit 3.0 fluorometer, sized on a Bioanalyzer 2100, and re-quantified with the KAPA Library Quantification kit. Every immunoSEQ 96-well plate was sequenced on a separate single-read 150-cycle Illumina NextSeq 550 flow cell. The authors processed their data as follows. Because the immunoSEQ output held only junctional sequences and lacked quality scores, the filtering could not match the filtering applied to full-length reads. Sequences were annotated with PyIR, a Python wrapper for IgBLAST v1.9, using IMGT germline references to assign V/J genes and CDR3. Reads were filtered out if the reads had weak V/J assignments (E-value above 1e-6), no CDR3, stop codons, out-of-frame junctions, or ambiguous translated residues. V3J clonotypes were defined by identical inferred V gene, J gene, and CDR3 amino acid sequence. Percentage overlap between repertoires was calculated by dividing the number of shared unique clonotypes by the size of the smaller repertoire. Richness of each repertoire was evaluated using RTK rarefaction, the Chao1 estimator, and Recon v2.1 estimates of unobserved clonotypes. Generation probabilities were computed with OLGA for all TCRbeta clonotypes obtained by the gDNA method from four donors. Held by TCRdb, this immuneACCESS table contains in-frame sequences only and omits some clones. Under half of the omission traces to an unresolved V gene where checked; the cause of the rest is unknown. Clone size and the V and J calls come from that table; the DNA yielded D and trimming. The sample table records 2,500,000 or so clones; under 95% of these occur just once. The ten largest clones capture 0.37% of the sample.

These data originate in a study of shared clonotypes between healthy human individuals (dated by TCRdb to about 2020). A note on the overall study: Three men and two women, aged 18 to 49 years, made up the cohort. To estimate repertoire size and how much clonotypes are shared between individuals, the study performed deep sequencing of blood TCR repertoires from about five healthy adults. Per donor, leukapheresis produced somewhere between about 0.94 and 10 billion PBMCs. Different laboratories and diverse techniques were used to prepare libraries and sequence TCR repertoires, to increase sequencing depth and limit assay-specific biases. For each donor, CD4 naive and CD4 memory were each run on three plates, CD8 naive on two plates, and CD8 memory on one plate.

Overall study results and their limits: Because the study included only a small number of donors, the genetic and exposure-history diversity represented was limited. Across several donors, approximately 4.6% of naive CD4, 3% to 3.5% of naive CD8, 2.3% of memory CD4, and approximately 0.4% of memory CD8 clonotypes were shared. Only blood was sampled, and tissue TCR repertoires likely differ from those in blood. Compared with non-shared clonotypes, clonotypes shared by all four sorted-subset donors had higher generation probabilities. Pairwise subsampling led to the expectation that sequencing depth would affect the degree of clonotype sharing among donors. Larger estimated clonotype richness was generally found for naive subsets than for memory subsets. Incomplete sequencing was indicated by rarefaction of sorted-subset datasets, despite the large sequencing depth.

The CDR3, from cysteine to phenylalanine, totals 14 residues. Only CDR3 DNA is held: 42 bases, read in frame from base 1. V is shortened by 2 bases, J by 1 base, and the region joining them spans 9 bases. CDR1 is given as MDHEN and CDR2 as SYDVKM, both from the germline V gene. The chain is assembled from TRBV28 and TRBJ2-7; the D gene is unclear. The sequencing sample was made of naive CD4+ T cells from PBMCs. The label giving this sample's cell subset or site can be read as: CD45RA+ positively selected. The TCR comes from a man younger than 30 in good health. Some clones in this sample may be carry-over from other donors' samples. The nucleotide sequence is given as TGTGCCAGCAGTTTAGCTGACTTTTCCTACGAGCAGTACTTC. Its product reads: CASSLADFSYEQYF.